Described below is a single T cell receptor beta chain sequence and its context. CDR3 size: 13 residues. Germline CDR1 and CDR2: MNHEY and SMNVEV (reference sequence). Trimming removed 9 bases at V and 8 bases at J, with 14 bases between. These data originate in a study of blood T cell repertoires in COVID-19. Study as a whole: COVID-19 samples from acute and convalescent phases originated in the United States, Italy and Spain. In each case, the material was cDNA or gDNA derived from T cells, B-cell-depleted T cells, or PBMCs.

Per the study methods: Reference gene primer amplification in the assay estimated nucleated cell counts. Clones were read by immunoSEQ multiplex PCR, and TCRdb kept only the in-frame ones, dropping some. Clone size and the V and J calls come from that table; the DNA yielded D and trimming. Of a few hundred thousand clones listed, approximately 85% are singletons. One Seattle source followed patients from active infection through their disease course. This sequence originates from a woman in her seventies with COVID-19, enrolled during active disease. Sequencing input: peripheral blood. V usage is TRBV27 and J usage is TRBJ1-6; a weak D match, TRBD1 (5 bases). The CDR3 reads CASAGQGDSPLHF. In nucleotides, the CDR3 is TGTGCCAGTGCGGGGCAGGGAGATTCACCCCTCCACTTT.